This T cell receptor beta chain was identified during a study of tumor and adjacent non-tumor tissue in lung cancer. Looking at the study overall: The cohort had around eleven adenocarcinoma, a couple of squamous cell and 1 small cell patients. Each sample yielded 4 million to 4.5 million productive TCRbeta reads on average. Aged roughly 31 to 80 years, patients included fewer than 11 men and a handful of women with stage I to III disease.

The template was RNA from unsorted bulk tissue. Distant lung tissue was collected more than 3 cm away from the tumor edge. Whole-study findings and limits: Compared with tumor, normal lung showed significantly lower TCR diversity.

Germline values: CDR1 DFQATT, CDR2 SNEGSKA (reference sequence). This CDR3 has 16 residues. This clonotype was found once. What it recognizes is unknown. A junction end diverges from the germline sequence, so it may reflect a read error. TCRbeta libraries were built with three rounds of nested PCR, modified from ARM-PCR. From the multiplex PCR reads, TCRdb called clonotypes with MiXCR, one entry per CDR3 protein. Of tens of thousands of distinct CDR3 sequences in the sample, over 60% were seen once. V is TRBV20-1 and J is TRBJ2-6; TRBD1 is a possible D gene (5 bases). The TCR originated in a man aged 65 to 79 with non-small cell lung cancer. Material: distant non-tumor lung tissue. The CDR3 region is CSARDHNISGANVMTF. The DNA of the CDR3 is TGCAGTGCTAGAGATCATAATATCTCTGGGGCCAACGTCATGACTTTC.